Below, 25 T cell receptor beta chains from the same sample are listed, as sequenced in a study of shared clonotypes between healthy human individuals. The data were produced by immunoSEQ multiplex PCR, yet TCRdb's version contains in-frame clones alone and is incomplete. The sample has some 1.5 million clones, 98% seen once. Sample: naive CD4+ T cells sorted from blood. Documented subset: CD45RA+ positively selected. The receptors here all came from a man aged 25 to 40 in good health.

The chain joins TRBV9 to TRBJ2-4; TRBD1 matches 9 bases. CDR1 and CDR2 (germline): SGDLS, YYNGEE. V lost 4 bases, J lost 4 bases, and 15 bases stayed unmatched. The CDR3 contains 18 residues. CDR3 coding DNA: TGTGCCAGCAGCCTCACACCCTTAGACAGGGGGATTAAAAACATTCAGTACTTC. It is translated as CASSLTPLDRGIKNIQYF.

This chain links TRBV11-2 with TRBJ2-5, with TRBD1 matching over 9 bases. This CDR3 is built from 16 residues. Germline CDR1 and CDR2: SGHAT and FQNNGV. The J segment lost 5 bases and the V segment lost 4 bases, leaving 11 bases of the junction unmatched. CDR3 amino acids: CASSSTWGQGIETQYF. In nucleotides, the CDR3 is TGTGCCAGCAGCTCTACCTGGGGACAGGGTATCGAGACCCAGTACTTC. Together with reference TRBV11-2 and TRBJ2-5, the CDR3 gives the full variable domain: EAGVAQSPRYKIIEKRQSVAFWCNPISGHATLYWYQQILGQGPKLLIQFQNNGVVDDSQLPKDRFSAERLKGVDSTLKIQPAKLEDSAVYLCASSSTWGQGIETQYFGPGTRLLVL.

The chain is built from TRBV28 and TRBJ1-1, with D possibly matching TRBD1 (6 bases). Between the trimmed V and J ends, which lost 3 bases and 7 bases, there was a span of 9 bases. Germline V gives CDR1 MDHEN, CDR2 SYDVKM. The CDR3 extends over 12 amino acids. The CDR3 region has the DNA TGTGCCAGCAGTTTGACAGGATTTGAAGCTTTCTTT. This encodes CASSLTGFEAFF.

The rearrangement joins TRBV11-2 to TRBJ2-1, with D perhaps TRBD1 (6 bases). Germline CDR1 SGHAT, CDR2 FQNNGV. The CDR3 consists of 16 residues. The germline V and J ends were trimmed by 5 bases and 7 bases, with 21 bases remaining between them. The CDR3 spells CASSPDVGGFGNEQFF. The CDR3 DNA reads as TGTGCCAGCAGCCCCGACGTTGGGGGCTTTGGAAATGAGCAGTTCTTC. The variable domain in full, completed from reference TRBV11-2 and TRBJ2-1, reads EAGVAQSPRYKIIEKRQSVAFWCNPISGHATLYWYQQILGQGPKLLIQFQNNGVVDDSQLPKDRFSAERLKGVDSTLKIQPAKLEDSAVYLCASSPDVGGFGNEQFFGPGTRLTVL.

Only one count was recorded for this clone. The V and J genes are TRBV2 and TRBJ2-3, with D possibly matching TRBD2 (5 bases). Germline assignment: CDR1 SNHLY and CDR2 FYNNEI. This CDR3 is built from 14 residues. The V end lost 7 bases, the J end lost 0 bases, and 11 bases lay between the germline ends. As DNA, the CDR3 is TGTGCCAGCAAAGGCGGGTCTAGCACAGATACGCAGTATTTT. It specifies CASKGGSSTDTQYF. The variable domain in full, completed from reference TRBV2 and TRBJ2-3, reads EPEVTQTPSHQVTQMGQEVILRCVPISNHLYFYWYRQILGQKVEFLVSFYNNEISEKSEIFDDQFSVERPDGSNFTLKIRSTKLEDSAMYFCASKGGSSTDTQYFGPGTRLTVL.

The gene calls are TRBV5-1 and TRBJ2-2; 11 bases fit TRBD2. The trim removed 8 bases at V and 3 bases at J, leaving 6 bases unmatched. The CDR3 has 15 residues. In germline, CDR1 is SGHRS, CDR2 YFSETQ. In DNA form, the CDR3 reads TGCGCCAGTAAGCCACTAGCGGGAGACACCGGGGAGCTGTTTTTT. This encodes CASKPLAGDTGELFF. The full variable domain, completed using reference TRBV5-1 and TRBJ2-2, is KAGVTQTPRYLIKTRGQQVTLSCSPISGHRSVSWYQQTPGQGLQFLFEYFSETQRNKGNFPGRFSGRQFSNSRSEMNVSTLELGDSALYLCASKPLAGDTGELFFGEGSRLTVL.

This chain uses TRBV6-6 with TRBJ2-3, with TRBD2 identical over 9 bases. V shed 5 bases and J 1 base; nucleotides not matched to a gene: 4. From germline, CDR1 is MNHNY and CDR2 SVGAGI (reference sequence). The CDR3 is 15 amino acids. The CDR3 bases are TGTGCCAGCAGTAATCGACTAGCGGGCACAGATACGCAGTATTTT. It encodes CASSNRLAGTDTQYF.

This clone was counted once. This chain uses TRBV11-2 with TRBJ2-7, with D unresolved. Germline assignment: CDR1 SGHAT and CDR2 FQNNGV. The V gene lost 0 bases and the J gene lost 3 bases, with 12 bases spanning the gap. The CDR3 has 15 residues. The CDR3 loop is CASSLDPERNYEQYF. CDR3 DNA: TGTGCCAGCAGCTTAGATCCGGAACGGAACTACGAGCAGTACTTC.

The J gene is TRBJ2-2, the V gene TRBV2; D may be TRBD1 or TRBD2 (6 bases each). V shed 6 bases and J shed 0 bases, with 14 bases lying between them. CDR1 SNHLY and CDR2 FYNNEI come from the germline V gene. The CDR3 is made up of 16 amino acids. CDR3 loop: CASRRFGGPNTGELFF. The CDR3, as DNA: TGTGCCAGCAGGAGGTTCGGGGGCCCGAACACCGGGGAGCTGTTTTTT. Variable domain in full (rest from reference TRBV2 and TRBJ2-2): EPEVTQTPSHQVTQMGQEVILRCVPISNHLYFYWYRQILGQKVEFLVSFYNNEISEKSEIFDDQFSVERPDGSNFTLKIRSTKLEDSAMYFCASRRFGGPNTGELFFGEGSRLTVL.

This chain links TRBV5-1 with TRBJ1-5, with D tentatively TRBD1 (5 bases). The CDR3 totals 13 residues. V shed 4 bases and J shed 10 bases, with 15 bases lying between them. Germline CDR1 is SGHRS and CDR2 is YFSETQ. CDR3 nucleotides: TGCGCCAGCAGCCTCGGGACCGGCCATCCCCAGCATTTT. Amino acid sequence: CASSLGTGHPQHF. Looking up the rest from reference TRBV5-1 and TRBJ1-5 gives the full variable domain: KAGVTQTPRYLIKTRGQQVTLSCSPISGHRSVSWYQQTPGQGLQFLFEYFSETQRNKGNFPGRFSGRQFSNSRSEMNVSTLELGDSALYLCASSLGTGHPQHFGDGTRLSIL.

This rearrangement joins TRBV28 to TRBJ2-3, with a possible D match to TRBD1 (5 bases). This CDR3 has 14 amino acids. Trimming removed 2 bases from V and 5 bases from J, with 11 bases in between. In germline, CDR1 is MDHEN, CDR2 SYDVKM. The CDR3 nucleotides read TGTGCCAGCAGTTTAGAAGGGGTAGGAGATACGCAGTATTTT. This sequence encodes CASSLEGVGDTQYF. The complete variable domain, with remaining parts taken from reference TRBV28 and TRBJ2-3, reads DVKVTQSSRYLVKRTGEKVFLECVQDMDHENMFWYRQDPGLGLRLIYFSYDVKMKEKGDIPEGYSVSREKKERFSLILESASTNQTSMYLCASSLEGVGDTQYFGPGTRLTVL.

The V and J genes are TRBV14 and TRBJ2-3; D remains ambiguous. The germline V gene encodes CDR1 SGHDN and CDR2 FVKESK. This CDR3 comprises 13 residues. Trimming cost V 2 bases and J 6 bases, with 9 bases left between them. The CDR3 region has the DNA TGTGCCAGCAGCCAAAGCTACTATGATACGCAGTATTTT. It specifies CASSQSYYDTQYF.

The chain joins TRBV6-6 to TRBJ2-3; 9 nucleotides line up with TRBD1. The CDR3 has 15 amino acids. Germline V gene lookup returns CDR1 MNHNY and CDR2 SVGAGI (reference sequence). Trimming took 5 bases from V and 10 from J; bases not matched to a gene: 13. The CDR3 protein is CASSRDRDWVGSQYF. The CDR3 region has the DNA TGTGCCAGCAGTCGGGACAGGGATTGGGTGGGCTCGCAGTATTTT.

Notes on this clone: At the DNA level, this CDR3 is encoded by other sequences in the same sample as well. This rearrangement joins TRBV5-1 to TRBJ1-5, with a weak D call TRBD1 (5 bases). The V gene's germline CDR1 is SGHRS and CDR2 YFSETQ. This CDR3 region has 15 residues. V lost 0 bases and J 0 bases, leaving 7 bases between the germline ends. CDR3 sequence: CASSLGGTSNQPQHF. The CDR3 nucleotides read TGCGCCAGCAGCTTGGGCGGGACTAGCAATCAGCCCCAGCATTTT.

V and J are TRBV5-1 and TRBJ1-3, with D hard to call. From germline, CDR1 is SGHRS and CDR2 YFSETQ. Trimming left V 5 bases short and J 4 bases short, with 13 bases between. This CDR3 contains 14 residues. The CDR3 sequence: CASSLGGFGNTIYF. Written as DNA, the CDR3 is TGCGCCAGCAGTCTGGGAGGGTTCGGAAACACCATATATTTT.

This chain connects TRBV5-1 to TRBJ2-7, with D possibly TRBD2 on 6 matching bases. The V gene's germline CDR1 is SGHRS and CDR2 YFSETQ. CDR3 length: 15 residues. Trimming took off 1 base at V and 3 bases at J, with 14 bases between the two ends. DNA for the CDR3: TGCGCCAGCAGCTTGTTTTCCACTAGCTTCTACGAGCAGTACTTC. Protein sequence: CASSLFSTSFYEQYF.

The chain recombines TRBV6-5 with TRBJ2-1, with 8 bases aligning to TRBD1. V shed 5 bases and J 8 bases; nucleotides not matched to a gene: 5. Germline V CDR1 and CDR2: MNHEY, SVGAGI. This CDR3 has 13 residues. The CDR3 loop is CASSKYRGDEQFF. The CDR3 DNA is TGTGCCAGCAGTAAATACAGGGGGGATGAGCAGTTCTTC.

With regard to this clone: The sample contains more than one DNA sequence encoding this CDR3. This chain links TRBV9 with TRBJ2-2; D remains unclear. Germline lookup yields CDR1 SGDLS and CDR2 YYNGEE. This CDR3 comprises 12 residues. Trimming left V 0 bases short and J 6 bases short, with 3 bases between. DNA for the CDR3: TGTGCCAGCAGCGTAGGCCCCGGGGAGCTGTTTTTT. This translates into CASSVGPGELFF.

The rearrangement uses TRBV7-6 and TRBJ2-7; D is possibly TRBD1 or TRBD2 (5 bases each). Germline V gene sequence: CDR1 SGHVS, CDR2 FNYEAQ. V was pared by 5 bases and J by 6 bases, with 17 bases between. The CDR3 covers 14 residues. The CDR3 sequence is CASSPLALGTEQYF. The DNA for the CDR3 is TGTGCCAGCAGCCCCCTCGCCCTGGGGACCGAGCAGTACTTC.

The CDR3, as DNA: TGCGCCAGCAGTGAGATCGCGTCGGATGAGCAGTTCTTC. Translating gives CASSEIASDEQFF. V and J are TRBV10-1 and TRBJ2-1; D uncertain. V was cut by 2 bases and J by 8 bases, with 10 bases left in between. Germline CDR1 is WNHNN and CDR2 is SYGVQD (reference sequence). CDR3 length: 13 residues.

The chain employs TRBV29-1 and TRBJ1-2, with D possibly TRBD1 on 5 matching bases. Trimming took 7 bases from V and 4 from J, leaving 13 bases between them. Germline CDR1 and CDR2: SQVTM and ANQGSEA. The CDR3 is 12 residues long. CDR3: CSGKQDTYGYTF. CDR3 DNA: TGCAGCGGAAAACAGGATACCTATGGCTACACCTTC.

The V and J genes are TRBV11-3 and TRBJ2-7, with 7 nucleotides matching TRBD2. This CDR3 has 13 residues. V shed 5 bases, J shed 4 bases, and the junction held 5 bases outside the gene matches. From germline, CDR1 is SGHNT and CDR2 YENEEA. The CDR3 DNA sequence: TGTGCCAGCAGCCCGGGACTACCATACGAGCAGTACTTC. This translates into CASSPGLPYEQYF.

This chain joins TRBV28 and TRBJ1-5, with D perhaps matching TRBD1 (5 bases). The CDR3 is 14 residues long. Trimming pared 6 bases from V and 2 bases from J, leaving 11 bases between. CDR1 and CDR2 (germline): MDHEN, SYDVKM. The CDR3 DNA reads TGTGCCAGCAGCCAGGGAGGGGGCAATCAGCCCCAGCATTTT. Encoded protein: CASSQGGGNQPQHF.

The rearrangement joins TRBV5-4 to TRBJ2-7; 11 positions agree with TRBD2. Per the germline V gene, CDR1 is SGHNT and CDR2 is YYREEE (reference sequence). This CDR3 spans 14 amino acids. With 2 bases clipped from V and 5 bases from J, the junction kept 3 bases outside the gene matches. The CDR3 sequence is CASSLLAGAHEQYF. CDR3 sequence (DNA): TGTGCCAGCAGCTTACTAGCGGGAGCCCACGAGCAGTACTTC.

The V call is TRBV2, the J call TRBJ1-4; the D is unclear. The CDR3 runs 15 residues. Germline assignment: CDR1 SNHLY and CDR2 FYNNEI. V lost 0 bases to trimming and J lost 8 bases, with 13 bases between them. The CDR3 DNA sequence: TGTGCCAGCAGTGAAGCGCGGGGTAGTGGCGAAAAACTGTTTTTT. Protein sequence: CASSEARGSGEKLFF.